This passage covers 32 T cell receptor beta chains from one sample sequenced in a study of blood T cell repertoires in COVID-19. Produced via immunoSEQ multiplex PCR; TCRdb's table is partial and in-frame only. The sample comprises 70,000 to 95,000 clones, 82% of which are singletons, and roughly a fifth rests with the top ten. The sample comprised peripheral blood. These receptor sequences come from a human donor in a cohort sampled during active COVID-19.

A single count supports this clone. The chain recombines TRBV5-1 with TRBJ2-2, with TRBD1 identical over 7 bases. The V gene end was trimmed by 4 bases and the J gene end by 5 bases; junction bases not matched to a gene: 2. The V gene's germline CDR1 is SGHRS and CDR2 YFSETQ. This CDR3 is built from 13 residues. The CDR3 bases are TGCGCCAGCAGCCCGGGACAGACCGGGGAGCTGTTTTTT. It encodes CASSPGQTGELFF.

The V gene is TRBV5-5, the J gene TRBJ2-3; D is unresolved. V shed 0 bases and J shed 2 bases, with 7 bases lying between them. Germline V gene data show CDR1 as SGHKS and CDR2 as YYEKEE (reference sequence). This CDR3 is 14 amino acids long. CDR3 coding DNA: TGTGCCAGCAGCTTGGGAGCGATCACAGATACGCAGTATTTT. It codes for CASSLGAITDTQYF. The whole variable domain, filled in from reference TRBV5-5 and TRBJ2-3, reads DAGVTQSPTHLIKTRGQQVTLRCSPISGHKSVSWYQQVLGQGPQFIFQYYEKEERGRGNFPDRFSARQFPNYSSELNVNALLLGDSALYLCASSLGAITDTQYFGPGTRLTVL.

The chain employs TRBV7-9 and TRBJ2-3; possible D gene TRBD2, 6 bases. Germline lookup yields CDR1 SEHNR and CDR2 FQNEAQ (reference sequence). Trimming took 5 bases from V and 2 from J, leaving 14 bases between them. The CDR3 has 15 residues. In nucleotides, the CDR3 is TGTGCCAGCAGCCGTGGCGGGGCTTCCACAGATACGCAGTATTTT. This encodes CASSRGGASTDTQYF.

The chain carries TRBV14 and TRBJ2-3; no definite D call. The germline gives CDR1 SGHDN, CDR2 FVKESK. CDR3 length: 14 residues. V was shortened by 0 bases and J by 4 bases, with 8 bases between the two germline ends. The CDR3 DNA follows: TGTGCCAGCAGCCAAGATGTAAGCGCAGATACGCAGTATTTT. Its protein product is CASSQDVSADTQYF.

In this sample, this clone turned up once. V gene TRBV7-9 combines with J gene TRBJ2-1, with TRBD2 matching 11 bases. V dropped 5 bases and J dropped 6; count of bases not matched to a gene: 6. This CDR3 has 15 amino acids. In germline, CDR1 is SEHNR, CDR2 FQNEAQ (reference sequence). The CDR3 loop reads CASSGSGGAGNEQFF. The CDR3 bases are TGTGCCAGCAGCGGTAGCGGGGGGGCAGGCAATGAGCAGTTCTTC.

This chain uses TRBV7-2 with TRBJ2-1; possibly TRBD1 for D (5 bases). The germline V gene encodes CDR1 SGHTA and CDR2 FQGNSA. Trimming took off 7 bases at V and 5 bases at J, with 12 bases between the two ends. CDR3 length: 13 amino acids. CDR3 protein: CASTFLGHNEQFF. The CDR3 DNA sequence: TGTGCCAGCACTTTCCTGGGGCACAATGAGCAGTTCTTC.

The CDR3: CASSPRWSTDEQYF. CDR3 nucleotide sequence: TGTGCCAGTAGTCCTCGGTGGTCTACGGACGAGCAGTACTTC. This chain uses TRBV19 with TRBJ2-7, with no clear D. The CDR3 sequence is 14 residues long. From germline, CDR1 is LNHDA and CDR2 SQIVND (reference sequence). Trimming took off 5 bases at V and 5 bases at J, with 16 bases between the two ends.

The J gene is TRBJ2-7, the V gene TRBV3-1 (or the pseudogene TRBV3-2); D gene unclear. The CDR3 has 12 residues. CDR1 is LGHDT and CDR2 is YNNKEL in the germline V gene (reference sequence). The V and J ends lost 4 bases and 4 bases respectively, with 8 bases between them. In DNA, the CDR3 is TGTGCCAGCAGCCCGACCGGGTACGAGCAGTACTTC. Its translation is CASSPTGYEQYF.

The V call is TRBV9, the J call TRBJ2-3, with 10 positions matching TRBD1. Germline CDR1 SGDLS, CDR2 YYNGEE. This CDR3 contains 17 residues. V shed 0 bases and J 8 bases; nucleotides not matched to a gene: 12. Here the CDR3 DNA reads TGTGCCAGCAGCGTAGCTCCCCGGACAGGGGGAGGCGGTACGCAGTATTTT. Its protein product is CASSVAPRTGGGGTQYF.

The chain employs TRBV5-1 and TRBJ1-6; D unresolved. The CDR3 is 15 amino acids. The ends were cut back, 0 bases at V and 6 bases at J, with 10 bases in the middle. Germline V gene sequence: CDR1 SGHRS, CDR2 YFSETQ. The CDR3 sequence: CASSLVTTFNSPLHF. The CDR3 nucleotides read TGCGCCAGCAGCTTGGTTACCACTTTTAATTCACCCCTCCACTTT. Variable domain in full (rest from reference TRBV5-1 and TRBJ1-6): KAGVTQTPRYLIKTRGQQVTLSCSPISGHRSVSWYQQTPGQGLQFLFEYFSETQRNKGNFPGRFSGRQFSNSRSEMNVSTLELGDSALYLCASSLVTTFNSPLHFGNGTRLTVT.

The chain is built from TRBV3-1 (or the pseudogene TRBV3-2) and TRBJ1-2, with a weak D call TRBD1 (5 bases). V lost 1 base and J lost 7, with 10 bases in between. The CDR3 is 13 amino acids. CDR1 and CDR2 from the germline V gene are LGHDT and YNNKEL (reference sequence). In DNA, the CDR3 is TGTGCCAGCAGCCAAGGGGGAGGGACTGGCTACACCTTC. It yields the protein CASSQGGGTGYTF.

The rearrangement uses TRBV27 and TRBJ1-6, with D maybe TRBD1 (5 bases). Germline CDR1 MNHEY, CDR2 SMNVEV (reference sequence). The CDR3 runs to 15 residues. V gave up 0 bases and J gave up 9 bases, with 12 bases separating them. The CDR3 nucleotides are TGTGCCAGCAGTTTATCTCAGGGCATGGGTTCACCCCTCCACTTT. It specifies CASSLSQGMGSPLHF.

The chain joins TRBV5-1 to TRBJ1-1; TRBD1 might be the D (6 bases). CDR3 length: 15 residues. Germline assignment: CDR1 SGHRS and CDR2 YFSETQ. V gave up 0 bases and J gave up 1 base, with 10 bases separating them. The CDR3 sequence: CASSLVTGRNTEAFF. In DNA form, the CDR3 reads TGCGCCAGCAGCTTGGTAACAGGGCGGAACACTGAAGCTTTCTTT. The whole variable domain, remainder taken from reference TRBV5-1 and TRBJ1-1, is KAGVTQTPRYLIKTRGQQVTLSCSPISGHRSVSWYQQTPGQGLQFLFEYFSETQRNKGNFPGRFSGRQFSNSRSEMNVSTLELGDSALYLCASSLVTGRNTEAFFGQGTRLTVV.

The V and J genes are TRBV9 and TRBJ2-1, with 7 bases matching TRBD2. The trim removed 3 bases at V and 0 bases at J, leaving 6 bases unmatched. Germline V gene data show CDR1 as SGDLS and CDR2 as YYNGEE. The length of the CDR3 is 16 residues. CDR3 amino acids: CASSAPSGLSYNEQFF. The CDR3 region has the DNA TGTGCCAGCAGCGCGCCTAGCGGTCTCTCCTACAATGAGCAGTTCTTC. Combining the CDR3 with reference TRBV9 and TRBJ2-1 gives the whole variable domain DSGVTQTPKHLITATGQRVTLRCSPRSGDLSVYWYQQSLDQGLQFLIQYYNGEERAKGNILERFSAQQFPDLHSELNLSSLELGDSALYFCASSAPSGLSYNEQFFGPGTRLTVL.

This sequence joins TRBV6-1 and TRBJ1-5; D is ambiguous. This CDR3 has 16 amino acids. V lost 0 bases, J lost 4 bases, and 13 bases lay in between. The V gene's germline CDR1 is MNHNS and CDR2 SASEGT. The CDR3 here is CASSEARRTGNQPQHF. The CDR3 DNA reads TGTGCCAGCAGTGAAGCGCGCAGGACTGGGAATCAGCCCCAGCATTTT.

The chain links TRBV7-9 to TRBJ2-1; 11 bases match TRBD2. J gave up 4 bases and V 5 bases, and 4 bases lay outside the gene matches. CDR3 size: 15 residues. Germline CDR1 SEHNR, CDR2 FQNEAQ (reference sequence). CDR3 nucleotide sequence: TGTGCCAGCAGCCGCGGGACTAGCGGTTACAATGAGCAGTTCTTC. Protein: CASSRGTSGYNEQFF. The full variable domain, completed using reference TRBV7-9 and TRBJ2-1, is DTGVSQNPRHKITKRGQNVTFRCDPISEHNRLYWYRQTLGQGPEFLTYFQNEAQLEKSRLLSDRFSAERPKGSFSTLEIQRTEQGDSAMYLCASSRGTSGYNEQFFGPGTRLTVL.

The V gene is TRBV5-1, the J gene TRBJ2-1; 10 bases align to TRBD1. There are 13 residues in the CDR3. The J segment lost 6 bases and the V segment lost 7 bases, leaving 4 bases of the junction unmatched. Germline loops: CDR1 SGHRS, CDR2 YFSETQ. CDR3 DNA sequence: TGCGCCAGCGGGACAGGGGCTCTCAATGAGCAGTTCTTC. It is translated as CASGTGALNEQFF.

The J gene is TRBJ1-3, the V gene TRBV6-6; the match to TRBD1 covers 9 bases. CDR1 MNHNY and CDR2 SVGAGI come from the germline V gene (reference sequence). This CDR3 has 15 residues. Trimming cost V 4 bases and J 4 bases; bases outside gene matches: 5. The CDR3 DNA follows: TGTGCCAGCAGTTGGGACAGGGCCAGCGGAAACACCATATATTTT. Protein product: CASSWDRASGNTIYF.

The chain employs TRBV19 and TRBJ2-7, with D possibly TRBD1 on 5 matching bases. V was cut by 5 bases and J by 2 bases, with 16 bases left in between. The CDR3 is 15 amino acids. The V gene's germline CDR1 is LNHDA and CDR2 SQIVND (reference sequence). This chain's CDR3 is CASSSPPDSTYEQYF. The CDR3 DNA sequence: TGTGCCAGTAGTTCCCCTCCCGACAGTACCTACGAGCAGTACTTC.

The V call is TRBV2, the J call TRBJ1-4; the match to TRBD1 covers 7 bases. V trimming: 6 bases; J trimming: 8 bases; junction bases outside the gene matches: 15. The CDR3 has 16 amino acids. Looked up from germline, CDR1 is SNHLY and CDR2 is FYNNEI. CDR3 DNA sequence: TGTGCCAGCAGCAACGGTTTAACAGGGGTCTGGGAAAAACTGTTTTTT. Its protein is CASSNGLTGVWEKLFF.

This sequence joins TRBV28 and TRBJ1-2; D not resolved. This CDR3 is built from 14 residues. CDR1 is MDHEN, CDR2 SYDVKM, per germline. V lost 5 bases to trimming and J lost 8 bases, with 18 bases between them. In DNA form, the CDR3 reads TGTGCCAGCAGTCCAACCCGTCTAAACTGGGGCTACACCTTC. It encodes CASSPTRLNWGYTF.

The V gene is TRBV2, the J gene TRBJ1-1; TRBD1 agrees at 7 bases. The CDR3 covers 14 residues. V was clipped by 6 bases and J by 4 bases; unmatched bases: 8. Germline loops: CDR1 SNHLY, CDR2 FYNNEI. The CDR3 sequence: CASRSIRGTTEAFF. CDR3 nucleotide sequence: TGTGCCAGCAGATCCATCAGGGGGACCACTGAAGCTTTCTTT.

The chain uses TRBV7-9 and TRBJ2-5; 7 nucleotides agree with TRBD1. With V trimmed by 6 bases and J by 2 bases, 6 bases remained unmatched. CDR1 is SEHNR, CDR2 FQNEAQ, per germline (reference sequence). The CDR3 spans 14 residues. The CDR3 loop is CASSLTTGQETQYF. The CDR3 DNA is TGTGCCAGCAGTCTTACGACAGGGCAAGAGACCCAGTACTTC.

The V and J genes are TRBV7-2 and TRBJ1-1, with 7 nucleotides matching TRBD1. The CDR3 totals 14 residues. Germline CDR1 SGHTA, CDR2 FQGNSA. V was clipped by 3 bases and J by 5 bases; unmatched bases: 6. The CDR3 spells CASSLRGGDTEAFF. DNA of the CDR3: TGTGCCAGCAGCTTGCGAGGGGGCGATACTGAAGCTTTCTTT.

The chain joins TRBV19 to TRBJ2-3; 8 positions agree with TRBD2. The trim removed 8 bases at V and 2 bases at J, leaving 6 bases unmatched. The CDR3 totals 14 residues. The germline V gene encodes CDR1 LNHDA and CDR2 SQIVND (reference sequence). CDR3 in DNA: TGTGCCAGTCGGGTAGCGGGGACCACAGATACGCAGTATTTT. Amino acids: CASRVAGTTDTQYF.

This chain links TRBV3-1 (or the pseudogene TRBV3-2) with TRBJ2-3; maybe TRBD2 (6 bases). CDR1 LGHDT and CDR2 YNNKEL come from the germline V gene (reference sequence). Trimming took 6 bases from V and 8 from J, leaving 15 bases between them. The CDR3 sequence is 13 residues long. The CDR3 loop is CASSHTTSGTQYF. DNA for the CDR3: TGTGCCAGCAGTCATACGACTAGTGGTACGCAGTATTTT.

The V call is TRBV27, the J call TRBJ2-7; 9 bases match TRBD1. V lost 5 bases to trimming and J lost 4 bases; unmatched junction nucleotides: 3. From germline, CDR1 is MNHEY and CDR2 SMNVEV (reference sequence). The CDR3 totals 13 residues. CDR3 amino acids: CASSADRGYEQYF. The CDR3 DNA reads TGTGCCAGCAGTGCAGACAGGGGGTACGAGCAGTACTTC.

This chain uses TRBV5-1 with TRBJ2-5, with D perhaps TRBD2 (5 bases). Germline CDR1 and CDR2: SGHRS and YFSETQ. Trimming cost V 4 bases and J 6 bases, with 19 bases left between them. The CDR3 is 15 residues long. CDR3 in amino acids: CASSPASSIKQTQYF. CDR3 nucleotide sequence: TGCGCCAGCAGCCCGGCCTCTAGCATAAAGCAGACCCAGTACTTC.

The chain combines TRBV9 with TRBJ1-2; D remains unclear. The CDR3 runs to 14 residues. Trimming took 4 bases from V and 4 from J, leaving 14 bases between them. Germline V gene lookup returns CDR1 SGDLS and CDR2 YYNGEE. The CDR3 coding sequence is TGTGCCAGCAGCCCCCCGTTGGAGACCTATGGCTACACCTTC. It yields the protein CASSPPLETYGYTF.

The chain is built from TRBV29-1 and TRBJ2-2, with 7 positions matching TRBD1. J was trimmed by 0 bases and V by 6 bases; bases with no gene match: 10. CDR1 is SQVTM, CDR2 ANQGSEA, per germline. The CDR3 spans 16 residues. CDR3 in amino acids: CSVSPKGTANTGELFF. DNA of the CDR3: TGCAGCGTCTCTCCTAAAGGGACAGCGAACACCGGGGAGCTGTTTTTT.

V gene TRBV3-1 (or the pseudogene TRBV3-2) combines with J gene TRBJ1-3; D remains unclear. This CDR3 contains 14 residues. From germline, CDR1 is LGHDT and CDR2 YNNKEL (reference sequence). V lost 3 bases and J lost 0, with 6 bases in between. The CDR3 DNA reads TGTGCCAGCAGCCATACAGCCTCTGGAAACACCATATATTTT. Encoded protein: CASSHTASGNTIYF.

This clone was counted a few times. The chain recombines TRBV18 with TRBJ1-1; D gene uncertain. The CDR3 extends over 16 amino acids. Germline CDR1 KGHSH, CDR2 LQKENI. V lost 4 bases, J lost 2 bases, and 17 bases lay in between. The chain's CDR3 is CASSQNTGGSNTEAFF. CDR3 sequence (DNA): TGTGCCAGCTCACAAAATACGGGTGGCAGTAACACTGAAGCTTTCTTT.